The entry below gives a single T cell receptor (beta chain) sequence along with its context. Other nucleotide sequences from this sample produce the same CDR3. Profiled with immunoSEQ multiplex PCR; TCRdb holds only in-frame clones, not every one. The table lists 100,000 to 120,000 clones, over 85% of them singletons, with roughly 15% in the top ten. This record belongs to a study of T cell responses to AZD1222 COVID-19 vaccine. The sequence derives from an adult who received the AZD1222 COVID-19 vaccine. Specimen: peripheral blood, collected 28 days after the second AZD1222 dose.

This CDR3 reads CASSVGGQETQYF. CDR3 nucleotide sequence: TGTGCCAGCAGCGTAGGTGGGCAAGAGACCCAGTACTTC. V usage is TRBV9 and J usage is TRBJ2-5, with D hard to call. CDR3 length equals 13 residues. In germline, CDR1 is SGDLS, CDR2 YYNGEE. Trimming removed 0 bases from V and 2 bases from J, with 5 bases in between.